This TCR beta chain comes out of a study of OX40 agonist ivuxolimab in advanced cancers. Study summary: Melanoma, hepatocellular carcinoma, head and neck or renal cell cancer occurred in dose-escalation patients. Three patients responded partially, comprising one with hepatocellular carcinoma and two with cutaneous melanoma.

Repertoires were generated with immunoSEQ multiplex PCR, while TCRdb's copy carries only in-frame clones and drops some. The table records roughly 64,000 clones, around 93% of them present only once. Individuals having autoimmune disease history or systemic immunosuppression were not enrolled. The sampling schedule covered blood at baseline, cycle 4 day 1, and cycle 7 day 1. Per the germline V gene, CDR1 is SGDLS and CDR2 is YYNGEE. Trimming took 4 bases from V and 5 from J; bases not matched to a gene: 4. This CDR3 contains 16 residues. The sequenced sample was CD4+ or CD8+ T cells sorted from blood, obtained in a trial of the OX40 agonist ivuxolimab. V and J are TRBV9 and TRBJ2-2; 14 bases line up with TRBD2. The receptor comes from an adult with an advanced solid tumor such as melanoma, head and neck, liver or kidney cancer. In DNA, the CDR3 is TGTGCCAGCAGCTCGGGACTAGCGGGAGTTACCGGGGAGCTGTTTTTT. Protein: CASSSGLAGVTGELFF.